This TCR beta chain was captured in a study of blood T cell repertoires in COVID-19. One Seattle source followed patients from active infection through their disease course. The junction had 8 bases not matched to a gene; V was cut back by 5 bases and J by 4 bases. Germline V gene data show CDR1 as SGHTA and CDR2 as FQGNSA. The CDR3 spans 16 residues. Sequencing was performed with immunoSEQ multiplex PCR; in TCRdb, only in-frame clones are kept and a portion is missing. The repertoire holds about 220,000 clones, with 75% to 85% as singletons. This clonotype was sampled from a woman aged 70 to 79 with COVID-19, enrolled during active disease. Specimen: peripheral blood. This rearrangement joins TRBV7-2 to TRBJ2-5, with 12 positions matching TRBD2. CDR3 sequence (DNA): TGTGCCAGCAGCGCCGGACTAGCGGGACAGGGAGAGACCCAGTACTTC. This gives the protein CASSAGLAGQGETQYF.